This T cell receptor (beta chain) was profiled in a study of blood T cell repertoires in COVID-19. Looking at the study overall: COVID-19 samples collected from the United States, Italy and Spain covered acute and convalescent phases. The cDNA or gDNA used as material had been derived from T cells, B-cell-depleted T cells, or PBMCs.

In the original processing: Reference gene primer amplification gave estimated nucleated cell counts. Profiled with immunoSEQ multiplex PCR; TCRdb holds only in-frame clones, not every one. V and J calls and clone size are as listed in that table; D and trimming were resolved from the DNA. The repertoire holds around 130,000 clones, roughly 90% seen once, with around 18% in the top ten. The clonotype originates from a middle-aged man with active or convalescent COVID-19. Source material: peripheral blood.

The CDR3 here is CASSLDPGGGANEQFF. The CDR3 region has the DNA TGTGCCAGCTCACTCGATCCTGGCGGGGGGGCCAATGAGCAGTTCTTC. The gene calls are TRBV18 and TRBJ2-1; 9 bases fit TRBD2. CDR3 size: 16 residues. Germline-derived CDR1 and CDR2 are KGHSH and LQKENI. The J segment lost 6 bases and the V segment lost 4 bases, leaving 10 bases of the junction unmatched.